This record concerns one TCR beta chain sequence. Its target is unknown. This sample was included in a study of T cell repertoires in cytomegalovirus infection. TCRdb re-analysed the reads in MiXCR, keeping a single row per CDR3 protein. The sample has roughly 220,000 distinct CDR3 sequences, around 35% seen once; the top ten hold approximately 59%. Deletions cut 1 base from V and 3 bases from J, with 13 bases between. Looked up from germline, CDR1 is SGHAT and CDR2 is FQNNGV. The CDR3 runs 15 residues. The sequence was collected from a human donor in good health (CMV status not recorded). Some clones in this sample may be carry-over from other donors' samples. The starting material was CD8+ T cells from cultured PBMCs, obtained from culture after CMV antigen stimulation. J is TRBJ2-7 and V is TRBV11-2, with D perhaps TRBD1 (5 bases). The CDR3 DNA sequence: TGTGCCAGCAGCTTAGGGAAGGGGCCAGACTACGAGCAGTACTTC. Residues: CASSLGKGPDYEQYF.